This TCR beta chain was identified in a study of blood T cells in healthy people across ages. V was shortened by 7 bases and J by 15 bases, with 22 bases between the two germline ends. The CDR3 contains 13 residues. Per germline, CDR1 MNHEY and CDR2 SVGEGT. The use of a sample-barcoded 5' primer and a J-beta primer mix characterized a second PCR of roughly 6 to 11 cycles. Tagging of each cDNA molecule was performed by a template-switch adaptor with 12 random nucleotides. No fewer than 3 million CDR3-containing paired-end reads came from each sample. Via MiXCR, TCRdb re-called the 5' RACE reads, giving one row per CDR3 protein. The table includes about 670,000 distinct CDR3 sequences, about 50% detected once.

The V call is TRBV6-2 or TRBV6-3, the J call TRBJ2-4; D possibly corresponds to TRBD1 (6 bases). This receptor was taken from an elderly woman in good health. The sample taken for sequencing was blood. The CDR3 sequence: CASNPGQLYERYF. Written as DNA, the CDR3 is TGTGCCAGCAATCCGGGACAACTCTACGAGCGGTACTTC.